This T cell receptor (beta chain) appears in the sequencing data of a study of blood T cell repertoires in COVID-19. Germline assignment: CDR1 KGHSH and CDR2 LQKENI. The CDR3 spans 14 residues. V trimming: 4 bases; J trimming: 6 bases; junction bases outside the gene matches: 8. Profiled with immunoSEQ multiplex PCR; TCRdb holds only in-frame clones, not every one. The repertoire consists of 200,000 to 250,000 clones, with around 80% occurring once and the leading ten covering about 1.8%. The study assigned cohorts using participant-reported clinical history. The specimen sequenced was PBMCs or T cells enriched from blood (not recorded which). This clonotype was obtained from a man between 60 and 75 years old who had recovered from COVID-19. V gene TRBV18 combines with J gene TRBJ2-7; 8 bases agree with TRBD1. CDR3 sequence: CASSRSRDRLEQYF. The CDR3 DNA reads as TGTGCCAGCTCACGGTCCCGGGACAGGCTCGAGCAGTACTTC.